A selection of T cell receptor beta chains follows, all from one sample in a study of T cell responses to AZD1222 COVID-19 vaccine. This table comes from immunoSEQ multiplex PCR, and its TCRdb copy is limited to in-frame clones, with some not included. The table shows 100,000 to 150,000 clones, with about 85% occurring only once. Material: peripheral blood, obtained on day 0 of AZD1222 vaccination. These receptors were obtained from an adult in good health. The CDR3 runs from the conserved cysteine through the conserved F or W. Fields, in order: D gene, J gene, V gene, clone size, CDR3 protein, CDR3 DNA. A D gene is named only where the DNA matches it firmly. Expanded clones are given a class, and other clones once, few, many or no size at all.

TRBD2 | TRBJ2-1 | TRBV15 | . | CATRETSGHNEQFF | TGTGCCACCAGGGAGACTAGCGGGCACAATGAGCAGTTCTTC
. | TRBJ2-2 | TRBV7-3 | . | CASSIDTGELFF | TGTGCCAGCAGCATAGACACCGGGGAGCTGTTTTTT
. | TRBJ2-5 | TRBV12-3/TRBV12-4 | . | CASSSRPRETQYF | TGTGCCAGCAGTTCCCGTCCGAGGGAGACCCAGTACTTC
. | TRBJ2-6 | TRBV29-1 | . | CSVAESGANVLTF | TGCAGCGTGGCGGAGTCTGGGGCCAACGTCCTGACTTTC
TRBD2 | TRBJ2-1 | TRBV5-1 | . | CASSFTAGWGNEQFF | TGCGCCAGCAGCTTTACAGCGGGGTGGGGCAATGAGCAGTTCTTC
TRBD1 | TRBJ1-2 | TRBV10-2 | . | CATQDRGIYGYTF | TGCGCCACCCAGGACAGGGGAATTTATGGCTACACCTTC
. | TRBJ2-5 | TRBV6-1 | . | CASSEAAQTQYF | TGTGCCAGCAGTGAAGCCGCCCAGACCCAGTACTTC
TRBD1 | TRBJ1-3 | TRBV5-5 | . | CASSPGTGGNTIYF | TGTGCCAGCAGCCCTGGGACAGGGGGAAACACCATATATTTT
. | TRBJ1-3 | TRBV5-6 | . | CASSLGENTIYF | TGTGCCAGCAGCTTGGGGGAAAACACCATATATTTT
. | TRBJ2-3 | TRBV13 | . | CASSSDTGADTQYF | TGTGCCAGCAGCTCTGACACTGGGGCAGATACGCAGTATTTT
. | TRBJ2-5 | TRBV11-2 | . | CASSSTTIKTGLGTQYF | TGTGCCAGCAGCTCCACAACTATTAAGACAGGCTTGGGGACCCAGTACTTC
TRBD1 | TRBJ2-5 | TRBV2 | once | CASSSTGRETQYF | TGTGCCAGCAGTTCGACAGGGCGGGAGACCCAGTACTTC
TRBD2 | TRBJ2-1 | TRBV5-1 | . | CASSPWVAGEGNEQFF | TGCGCCAGCAGCCCGTGGGTAGCGGGAGAGGGCAATGAGCAGTTCTTC
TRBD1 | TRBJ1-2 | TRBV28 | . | CASSPGQEANYGYTF | TGTGCCAGCAGTCCAGGACAGGAGGCTAACTATGGCTACACCTTC
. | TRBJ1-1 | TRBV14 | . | CASSQDVRVEAFF | TGTGCCAGCAGCCAAGATGTACGGGTCGAAGCTTTCTTT
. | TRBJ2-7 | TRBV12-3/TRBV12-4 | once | CASSGLYEQYF | TGTGCCAGCAGTGGCCTCTACGAGCAGTACTTC
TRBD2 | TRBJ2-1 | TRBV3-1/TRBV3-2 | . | CASSPPGTRGHEQFF | TGTGCCAGCAGCCCGCCCGGGACTAGAGGCCATGAGCAGTTCTTC
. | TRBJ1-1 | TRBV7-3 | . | CASSLTSNTEAFF | TGTGCCAGCAGCTTAACGTCAAACACTGAAGCTTTCTTT
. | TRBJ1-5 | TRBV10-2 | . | CASSEGPSIPQHF | TGCGCCAGCAGTGAGGGGCCCTCGATTCCCCAGCATTTT
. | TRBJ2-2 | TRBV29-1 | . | CILGTPNTGELFF | TGCATCCTAGGGACACCAAACACCGGGGAGCTGTTTTTT
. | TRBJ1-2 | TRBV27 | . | CASSPGRDGYTF | TGTGCCAGCAGTCCGGGACGAGATGGCTACACCTTC
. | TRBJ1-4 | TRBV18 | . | CASSPNAAAGFNEKLFF | TGTGCCAGCTCACCAAACGCGGCGGCCGGGTTTAATGAAAAACTGTTTTTT
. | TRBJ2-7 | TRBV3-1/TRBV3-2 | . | CASSQGVGQGGTNEQYF | TGTGCCAGCAGCCAAGGCGTCGGGCAGGGAGGTACCAACGAGCAGTACTTC
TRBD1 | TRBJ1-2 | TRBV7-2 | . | CASSLALEYRGGYTF | TGTGCCAGCAGCTTAGCGTTAGAATACAGGGGGGGCTACACCTTC